This entry lists 18 T cell receptor beta chains sequenced from one sample in a study of early stage breast cancer tumors. TCRdb's copy holds only in-frame clones and misses some; the assay was immunoSEQ multiplex PCR. This table has approximately 11,000 clones, around 73% appearing once. Source material: breast tumor tissue. These TCRs come from a person aged 35-55 years with breast cancer.

This chain connects TRBV10-3 to TRBJ2-5; D may be TRBD1 (6 bases). The ends were cut back, 10 bases at V and 3 bases at J, with 12 bases in the middle. The V gene's germline CDR1 is ENHRY and CDR2 SYGVKD. The CDR3 covers 12 residues. In nucleotides, the CDR3 is TGTGCCACCGGGACAACCGAAGAGACCCAGTACTTC. Translation gives CATGTTEETQYF.

This chain joins TRBV7-9 and TRBJ2-7; possibly TRBD1 or TRBD2 for D (7 bases each). The V and J ends lost 5 bases and 2 bases respectively, with 25 bases between them. The CDR3 is made up of 18 amino acids. Germline loops: CDR1 SEHNR, CDR2 FQNEAQ (reference sequence). CDR3 in amino acids: CASSNPRTGRRGTYEQYF. Here the CDR3 DNA reads TGTGCCAGCAGCAACCCGCGGACAGGAAGGCGGGGGACCTACGAGCAGTACTTC.

The chain is built from TRBV7-2 and TRBJ2-3, with 10 bases matching TRBD2. The germline CDR1 and CDR2 sequences are SGHTA and FQGNSA. The CDR3 has 15 amino acids. V lost 5 bases, J lost 3 bases, and 5 bases stayed unmatched. Here the CDR3 DNA reads TGTGCCAGCAGCCCTAGCGGGAGCAATACAGATACGCAGTATTTT. Amino acid sequence: CASSPSGSNTDTQYF. Combining the CDR3 with reference TRBV7-2 and TRBJ2-3 gives the whole variable domain GAGVSQSPSNKVTEKGKDVELRCDPISGHTALYWYRQSLGQGLEFLIYFQGNSAPDKSGLPSDRFSAERTGGSVSTLTIQRTQQEDSAVYLCASSPSGSNTDTQYFGPGTRLTVL.

The chain joins TRBV5-1 to TRBJ1-5, with D possibly being TRBD1 (5 bases). V lost 1 base, J lost 5 bases, and 13 bases lay in between. This CDR3 contains 15 residues. CDR1 SGHRS and CDR2 YFSETQ come from the germline V gene. CDR3 loop: CASSLRGTEDQPQHF. DNA of the CDR3: TGCGCCAGCAGCTTGAGAGGGACCGAAGATCAGCCCCAGCATTTT.

V is TRBV11-1 and J is TRBJ2-1; TRBD2 matches 8 bases. Germline CDR1 SGHAT, CDR2 FQDESV (reference sequence). The CDR3 has 16 amino acids. V shed 5 bases and J 1 base; nucleotides not matched to a gene: 7. CDR3 sequence reads: CASSLRSGRSYNEQFF. CDR3 coding DNA: TGTGCCAGCAGCCTGAGGAGCGGGAGATCCTACAATGAGCAGTTCTTC. Looking up the rest from reference TRBV11-1 and TRBJ2-1 gives the full variable domain: EAEVAQSPRYKITEKSQAVAFWCDPISGHATLYWYRQILGQGPELLVQFQDESVVDDSQLPKDRFSAERLKGVDSTLKIQPAELGDSAMYLCASSLRSGRSYNEQFFGPGTRLTVL.

The rearrangement joins TRBV2 to TRBJ2-7; D gene unclear. Trimming removed 3 bases from V and 2 bases from J, with 14 bases in between. Looked up from germline, CDR1 is SNHLY and CDR2 is FYNNEI. The CDR3 sequence is 15 residues long. The CDR3 bases are TGTGCCAGCAGTGATCGGTCGCAAATCCCCTACGAGCAGTACTTC. Translating gives CASSDRSQIPYEQYF. Supplemented by reference TRBV2 and TRBJ2-7, the full variable domain reads EPEVTQTPSHQVTQMGQEVILRCVPISNHLYFYWYRQILGQKVEFLVSFYNNEISEKSEIFDDQFSVERPDGSNFTLKIRSTKLEDSAMYFCASSDRSQIPYEQYFGPGTRLTVT.

The chain employs TRBV10-3 and TRBJ2-5; 8 nucleotides align to TRBD1. The CDR3 is 12 residues long. Germline CDR1 reads ENHRY; CDR2 reads SYGVKD. Germline trimming cut 10 bases from V and 3 bases from J; bases unmatched to any gene: 4. The DNA of the CDR3 is TGTGCCACCAAACAGGGGGAAGAGACCCAGTACTTC. Translating it yields CATKQGEETQYF.

The sample holds a few counts of this clone. This chain connects TRBV5-1 to TRBJ2-5; D gene uncertain. The V gene's germline CDR1 is SGHRS and CDR2 YFSETQ. The V end was cut by 4 bases, the J end by 5 bases, with 9 bases between. CDR3 length: 12 amino acids. The CDR3 DNA reads TGCGCCAGCAGCGCAGCTGGTGAGACCCAGTACTTC. The encoded protein is CASSAAGETQYF. The whole variable domain, filled in from reference TRBV5-1 and TRBJ2-5, reads KAGVTQTPRYLIKTRGQQVTLSCSPISGHRSVSWYQQTPGQGLQFLFEYFSETQRNKGNFPGRFSGRQFSNSRSEMNVSTLELGDSALYLCASSAAGETQYFGPGTRLLVL.

The chain joins TRBV5-4 to TRBJ2-1; TRBD2 aligns across 14 bases. CDR3 length equals 17 residues. Trimming removed 4 bases from V and 2 bases from J; junction bases left unmatched: 5. Germline CDR1 reads SGHNT; CDR2 reads YYREEE (reference sequence). In DNA form, the CDR3 reads TGTGCCAGCAGCCCTGGACTAGCGGGAGGCCCCTACAATGAGCAGTTCTTC. Its protein is CASSPGLAGGPYNEQFF. The full variable domain, in which reference TRBV5-4 and TRBJ2-1 provide the parts outside the CDR3, is ETGVTQSPTHLIKTRGQQVTLRCSSQSGHNTVSWYQQALGQGPQFIFQYYREEENGRGNFPPRFSGLQFPNYSSELNVNALELDDSALYLCASSPGLAGGPYNEQFFGPGTRLTVL.

This clone was seen a handful of times. The J gene is TRBJ1-1, the V gene TRBV19; no clear D. Trimming shortened V by 6 bases and J by 0 bases, and 14 bases separated the two germline ends. There are 15 residues in the CDR3. Per the germline V gene, CDR1 is LNHDA and CDR2 is SQIVND (reference sequence). The CDR3 spells CASRAEDTMNTEAFF. The CDR3 DNA is TGTGCCAGTAGGGCTGAAGACACAATGAACACTGAAGCTTTCTTT.

V usage is TRBV25-1 and J usage is TRBJ2-4; TRBD2 might be the D (6 bases). The V and J ends lost 3 bases and 4 bases respectively, with 16 bases between them. The germline gives CDR1 MGHDK, CDR2 SYGVNS. This CDR3 has 16 residues. The CDR3 reads CASSDSTGTGKNIQYF. The CDR3 DNA follows: TGTGCCAGCAGTGATTCGACCGGGACTGGGAAAAACATTCAGTACTTC.

The chain couples TRBV6-1 to TRBJ2-7; 8 bases align to TRBD1. The CDR3 has 14 residues. The V gene end was trimmed by 6 bases and the J gene end by 7 bases; junction bases not matched to a gene: 11. Germline V gene sequence: CDR1 MNHNS, CDR2 SASEGT. In DNA, the CDR3 is TGTGCCAGCAGGGGGACAGGCGGCCGGGAGGAGCAGTACTTC. Translation gives CASRGTGGREEQYF.

This sequence joins TRBV6-6 and TRBJ2-3; possible D gene TRBD2, 5 bases. The CDR3 covers 13 residues. V was shortened by 5 bases and J by 4 bases, with 10 bases between the two germline ends. Germline V gene sequence: CDR1 MNHNY, CDR2 SVGAGI (reference sequence). Written as DNA, the CDR3 is TGTGCCAGCAGTCCAACTAGTTCAGATACGCAGTATTTT. Translated: CASSPTSSDTQYF.

This rearrangement joins TRBV2 to TRBJ2-7; the D is unclear. The CDR3 totals 13 residues. CDR1 and CDR2 from the germline V gene are SNHLY and FYNNEI. The V and J ends lost 2 bases and 6 bases respectively, with 11 bases between them. The CDR3 reads CASSETRLLEQYF. CDR3 nucleotide sequence: TGTGCCAGCAGTGAAACCCGACTCCTCGAGCAGTACTTC.

The chain carries TRBV27 and TRBJ1-4; D is unclear. V lost 5 bases and J lost 3, with 13 bases in between. CDR1 and CDR2 from the germline V gene are MNHEY and SMNVEV (reference sequence). The CDR3 sequence is 15 residues long. CDR3 sequence (DNA): TGTGCCAGCAGTCCCCAGGTTTTTCCTAATGAAAAACTGTTTTTT. It encodes CASSPQVFPNEKLFF.

This clone is a singleton in its sample. The chain joins TRBV7-6 to TRBJ2-2; tentatively, D is TRBD2 (5 bases). V lost 5 bases and J lost 0, with 10 bases in between. Germline-derived CDR1 and CDR2 are SGHVS and FNYEAQ. The CDR3 spans 15 residues. The CDR3 sequence: CASSPRGPNTGELFF. The DNA of the CDR3 is TGTGCCAGCAGCCCACGAGGGCCGAACACCGGGGAGCTGTTTTTT.

V gene TRBV5-5 combines with J gene TRBJ2-5; 12 bases align to TRBD1. CDR1 is SGHKS and CDR2 is YYEKEE in the germline V gene (reference sequence). The CDR3 contains 15 residues. V was pared by 1 base and J by 5 bases, with 3 bases of the junction left unmatched. The CDR3 coding sequence is TGTGCCAGCAGCTTGAGGGGACAGGGGGCGGAGACCCAGTACTTC. Translating gives CASSLRGQGAETQYF.

The chain couples TRBV27 to TRBJ2-6, with D perhaps TRBD1 or TRBD2 (5 bases each). CDR1 is MNHEY and CDR2 is SMNVEV in the germline V gene (reference sequence). There are 17 residues in the CDR3. V gave up 2 bases and J gave up 0 bases, with 11 bases separating them. The chain's CDR3 is CASSLGDRYSGANVLTF. CDR3 in DNA: TGTGCCAGCAGTTTAGGGGACCGGTACTCTGGGGCCAACGTCCTGACTTTC.